This is a list of T cell receptor beta chains from one sample in a study of cytomegalovirus exposure and HLA in healthy donors. The assay was immunoSEQ multiplex PCR, and TCRdb's table has in-frame clones only and misses some. Seen here are about 160,000 clones, under 90% observed once, and the top ten hold roughly 5%. Input material: PBMCs. The receptors derive from a young man in good health and CMV-seronegative. Each CDR3 is given with its conserved first and last residue. The D gene is left open where the match is weak. Only part of the rows carry a size: once, few, many, or a class if the clone is expanded.

clone size: NA
J gene: TRBJ1-2
V gene: TRBV6-6
D gene: TRBD1
CDR3 DNA: TGTGCCAGCAGTTCGGGACAGATCTATGGCTACACCTTC
CDR3 protein: CASSSGQIYGYTF

clone size: NA
J gene: TRBJ2-3
V gene: TRBV27
D gene: NA
CDR3 DNA: TGTGCCAGCAGTACCGGTACAGATACGCAGTATTTT
CDR3 protein: CASSTGTDTQYF

clone size: NA
J gene: TRBJ2-7
V gene: TRBV28
D gene: NA
CDR3 DNA: TGTGCCAGCAGTTTAGGGAGCTCCTACGAGCAGTACTTC
CDR3 protein: CASSLGSSYEQYF

clone size: NA
J gene: TRBJ2-4
V gene: TRBV28
D gene: NA
CDR3 DNA: TGTGCCAGCAGTGGTACTAGGGTCTATCCGCTAGCCAAAAACATTCAGTACTTC
CDR3 protein: CASSGTRVYPLAKNIQYF

clone size: NA
J gene: TRBJ1-3
V gene: TRBV30
D gene: TRBD1
CDR3 DNA: TGTGCCTGGGCGACAGGGTTATCTGGAAACACCATATATTTT
CDR3 protein: CAWATGLSGNTIYF

clone size: NA
J gene: TRBJ2-1
V gene: TRBV9
D gene: TRBD2
CDR3 DNA: TGTGCCAGCAGCGCCCTTAGCGGGGGGGCCGTCGGGTACAATGAGCAGTTCTTC
CDR3 protein: CASSALSGGAVGYNEQFF

clone size: NA
J gene: TRBJ1-2
V gene: TRBV28
D gene: TRBD1
CDR3 DNA: TGTGCCAGCAAGATGACAGGGGGCGGCTACACCTTC
CDR3 protein: CASKMTGGGYTF

clone size: NA
J gene: TRBJ2-2
V gene: TRBV9
D gene: TRBD1
CDR3 DNA: TGTGCCAGCACCACCCGGGACAGGCCGTCCGGCGGGGAGCTGTTTTTT
CDR3 protein: CASTTRDRPSGGELFF

clone size: once
J gene: TRBJ2-7
V gene: TRBV18
D gene: NA
CDR3 DNA: TGTGCCAGCTCCCCGACGCGGGGTCTCCTCTACGAGCAGTACTTC
CDR3 protein: CASSPTRGLLYEQYF

clone size: NA
J gene: TRBJ1-3
V gene: TRBV7-9
D gene: NA
CDR3 DNA: TGTGCCAGCAGCCGACTCTCCCCTGGAAACACCATATATTTT
CDR3 protein: CASSRLSPGNTIYF

clone size: few
J gene: TRBJ2-1
V gene: TRBV6-5
D gene: TRBD1
CDR3 DNA: TGTGCCAGCAGCACAGGGACAGGAGGGAATGAGCAGTTCTTC
CDR3 protein: CASSTGTGGNEQFF

clone size: once
J gene: TRBJ1-4
V gene: TRBV7-9
D gene: TRBD1
CDR3 DNA: TGTGCCAGCAGCTCCTCGGGACAGGTTAATGAAAAACTGTTTTTT
CDR3 protein: CASSSSGQVNEKLFF

clone size: NA
J gene: TRBJ2-7
V gene: TRBV19
D gene: TRBD1
CDR3 DNA: TGTGCCAGTAGTTACAGGGGCGAGTCCTACGAGCAGTACTTC
CDR3 protein: CASSYRGESYEQYF

clone size: NA
J gene: TRBJ2-7
V gene: TRBV30
D gene: TRBD2
CDR3 DNA: TGTGCCTCTTCATCGCTAGCGGGAGAAAACGAGCAGTACTTC
CDR3 protein: CASSSLAGENEQYF

clone size: NA
J gene: TRBJ2-1
V gene: TRBV5-1
D gene: TRBD2
CDR3 DNA: TGCGCCAGCAGTAGGACTAGCGGAAACAATGAGCAGTTCTTC
CDR3 protein: CASSRTSGNNEQFF

clone size: NA
J gene: TRBJ2-1
V gene: TRBV15
D gene: TRBD2
CDR3 DNA: TGTGCCACCAGCAGAGAGGTGTTTCGCCTAGCGGGAGGGGAATCCTACAATGAGCAGTTCTTC
CDR3 protein: CATSREVFRLAGGESYNEQFF

clone size: NA
J gene: TRBJ2-7
V gene: TRBV27
D gene: TRBD2
CDR3 DNA: TGTGCCAGCAGATCGGCTAGCGGCTACGAGCAGTACTTC
CDR3 protein: CASRSASGYEQYF

clone size: once
J gene: TRBJ1-2
V gene: TRBV6-5
D gene: NA
CDR3 DNA: TGTGCCAGCTGGGACCAGGGGTATTCGGGAGGCTACACCTTC
CDR3 protein: CASWDQGYSGGYTF

clone size: NA
J gene: TRBJ2-2
V gene: TRBV9
D gene: NA
CDR3 DNA: TGTGCCAGCAGCGTAGATTCCTACACCGGGGAGCTGTTTTTT
CDR3 protein: CASSVDSYTGELFF

clone size: NA
J gene: TRBJ2-5
V gene: TRBV19
D gene: NA
CDR3 DNA: TGTGCCAGTTTGGGGAGCTACCAAGAGACCCAGTACTTC
CDR3 protein: CASLGSYQETQYF

clone size: NA
J gene: TRBJ2-7
V gene: TRBV23-1
D gene: NA
CDR3 DNA: TGCGCCGAACAGAGCTCCTACGAGCAGTACTTC
CDR3 protein: CAEQSSYEQYF

clone size: NA
J gene: TRBJ2-3
V gene: TRBV6-5
D gene: NA
CDR3 DNA: TGTGCCAGCAGTCCTCTACAGGGCGTAACGCAGTATTTT
CDR3 protein: CASSPLQGVTQYF

clone size: NA
J gene: TRBJ2-3
V gene: TRBV7-9
D gene: TRBD1
CDR3 DNA: TGTGCCAGCAGCCGTATTGTGGGACAGGAAGCAGATACGCAGTATTTT
CDR3 protein: CASSRIVGQEADTQYF

clone size: NA
J gene: TRBJ2-3
V gene: TRBV11-3
D gene: NA
CDR3 DNA: TGTGCCAGCAGCGTAGGACAGCCGTTCTCCACAGATACGCAGTATTTT
CDR3 protein: CASSVGQPFSTDTQYF

clone size: few
J gene: TRBJ2-2
V gene: TRBV29-1
D gene: TRBD1
CDR3 DNA: TGCAGCGTTGACGGCCACGGACAGGGAAAAACCGGGGAGCTGTTTTTT
CDR3 protein: CSVDGHGQGKTGELFF

clone size: NA
J gene: TRBJ2-7
V gene: TRBV15
D gene: NA
CDR3 DNA: TGTGCCACCAGCAGTTCTCCGGGACTCACCTTCTACGAGCAGTACTTC
CDR3 protein: CATSSSPGLTFYEQYF

clone size: NA
J gene: TRBJ2-2
V gene: TRBV28
D gene: TRBD2
CDR3 DNA: TGTGCCAGCAGTTTATACGTCAGCGGGAGGGACGGGGAGCTGTTTTTT
CDR3 protein: CASSLYVSGRDGELFF

clone size: NA
J gene: TRBJ1-2
V gene: TRBV29-1
D gene: NA
CDR3 DNA: TGCAGCGTTGAAGATCCAGTAGCGTATGGCTACACCTTC
CDR3 protein: CSVEDPVAYGYTF

clone size: once
J gene: TRBJ2-7
V gene: TRBV6-5
D gene: TRBD1
CDR3 DNA: TGTGCCAGCAGTTACTTTGGACAGGTTCTCCACGAGCAGTACTTC
CDR3 protein: CASSYFGQVLHEQYF

clone size: NA
J gene: TRBJ1-5
V gene: TRBV7-2
D gene: NA
CDR3 DNA: TGTGCCAGCAGCCCAACAGGGCCCAATCAGCCCCAGCATTTT
CDR3 protein: CASSPTGPNQPQHF

clone size: NA
J gene: TRBJ2-7
V gene: TRBV6-5
D gene: NA
CDR3 DNA: TGTGCCAGCAGTTGCACCGGGGCCGGAGGGTGGGAGCAGTACTTC
CDR3 protein: CASSCTGAGGWEQYF

clone size: NA
J gene: TRBJ2-3
V gene: TRBV5-4
D gene: NA
CDR3 DNA: TGTGCCAGCAGCTTGGGTTGGACTGGCACAGATACGCAGTATTTT
CDR3 protein: CASSLGWTGTDTQYF

clone size: NA
J gene: TRBJ2-1
V gene: TRBV5-4
D gene: TRBD2
CDR3 DNA: TGTGCCAGCAGCCCACCATTCGGTGGCGGGAGGGGCAATGAGCAGTTCTTC
CDR3 protein: CASSPPFGGGRGNEQFF

clone size: NA
J gene: TRBJ1-1
V gene: TRBV7-9
D gene: NA
CDR3 DNA: TGTGCCAGCAGCTTAGATCGGTATGAGTCACGAGGGGCTTTCTTT
CDR3 protein: CASSLDRYESRGAFF

clone size: NA
J gene: TRBJ2-1
V gene: TRBV10-2
D gene: NA
CDR3 DNA: TGCGCCACAGAGACAGGACGCTCCTACAATGAGCAGTTCTTC
CDR3 protein: CATETGRSYNEQFF

clone size: NA
J gene: TRBJ1-1
V gene: TRBV2
D gene: NA
CDR3 DNA: TGTGCCAGCAGTGACAGGGCCAAGGGGAACACTGAAGCTTTCTTT
CDR3 protein: CASSDRAKGNTEAFF

clone size: NA
J gene: TRBJ2-3
V gene: TRBV5-1
D gene: NA
CDR3 DNA: TGCGCCACCACTACCGGGACTGGGGGAACAGATACGCAGTATTTT
CDR3 protein: CATTTGTGGTDTQYF

clone size: NA
J gene: TRBJ1-1
V gene: TRBV7-9
D gene: NA
CDR3 DNA: TGTGCCAGCAGCCGGACAGAAGAAGCTTTCTTT
CDR3 protein: CASSRTEEAFF

clone size: NA
J gene: TRBJ1-2
V gene: TRBV2
D gene: NA
CDR3 DNA: TGTGCCAGCAGGTCGACAGGTCCGGGCTACACCTTC
CDR3 protein: CASRSTGPGYTF

clone size: NA
J gene: TRBJ2-7
V gene: TRBV15
D gene: TRBD1
CDR3 DNA: TGTGCCACCAGAAGACAGGGTCAAGGCTCCTACGAGCAGTACTTC
CDR3 protein: CATRRQGQGSYEQYF

clone size: few
J gene: TRBJ2-4
V gene: TRBV7-8
D gene: NA
CDR3 DNA: TGTGCCAGCAGCTTAGGGCGGGGTGTGCACTTC
CDR3 protein: CASSLGRGVHF

clone size: NA
J gene: TRBJ1-6
V gene: TRBV2
D gene: NA
CDR3 DNA: TGTGCCAGCCAGGGGTACCTTAATTCACCCCTCCACTTT
CDR3 protein: CASQGYLNSPLHF

clone size: NA
J gene: TRBJ2-7
V gene: TRBV5-1
D gene: NA
CDR3 DNA: TGCGCCAGCAGCTCCCAGTGGGCCGGCTACGAGCAGTACTTC
CDR3 protein: CASSSQWAGYEQYF